This T cell receptor (beta chain) emerged from a study of T cells in Graves' hyperthyroidism and ophthalmopathy. Findings of the study overall: Most thyroid clonotypes with frequency above 0.001 were detected in blood.

Deletions cut 1 base from V and 1 base from J, with 7 bases between. The CDR3 extends over 14 amino acids. The germline CDR1 and CDR2 sequences are SNHLY and FYNNEI. Patients showing uncontrolled infection, other autoimmune disease, pregnancy or lactation were ineligible. Ten or more counts support this clonotype. Its target is unknown. The source material, RNA transcripts, was used to amplify TCR beta CDR3 regions. TCR CDR3 regions were first amplified by RT-PCR with HTBI primers. MiXCR, run by TCRdb on the multiplex PCR reads, gives a single entry per CDR3 protein. The sample carries approximately 300,000 distinct CDR3 sequences, approximately 17% recorded once.

The J gene is TRBJ2-5, the V gene TRBV2, with D maybe TRBD2 (5 bases). The receptor was derived from an older woman with Graves' ophthalmopathy. Sample: blood. In DNA form, the CDR3 reads TGTGCCAGCAGTGAAGTTCGGGGCCAAGAGACCCAGTACTTC. Amino acids: CASSEVRGQETQYF.